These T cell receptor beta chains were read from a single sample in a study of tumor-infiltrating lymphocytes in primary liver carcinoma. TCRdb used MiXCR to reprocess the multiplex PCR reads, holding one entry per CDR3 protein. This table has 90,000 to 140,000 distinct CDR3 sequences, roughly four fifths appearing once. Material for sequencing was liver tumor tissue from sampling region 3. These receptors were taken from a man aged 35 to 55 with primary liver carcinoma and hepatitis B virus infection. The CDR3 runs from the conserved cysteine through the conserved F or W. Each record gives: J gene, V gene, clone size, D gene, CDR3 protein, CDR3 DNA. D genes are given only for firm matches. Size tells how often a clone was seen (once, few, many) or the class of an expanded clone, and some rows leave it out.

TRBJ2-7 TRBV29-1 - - CSVEDPGGSPYEQYF TGCAGCGTTGAAGACCCAGGAGGGAGCCCATACGAGCAGTACTTC
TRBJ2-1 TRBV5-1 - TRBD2 CASNLVSWEGRHLYNERFF TGCGCCAGCAACTTGGTTTCTTGGGAGGGGCGTCATCTCTACAATGAGCGGTTCTTC
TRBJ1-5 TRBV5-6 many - CASSFGTLTGNQPQHF TGTGCCAGCAGCTTTGGGACCTTAACTGGCAATCAGCCCCAGCATTTT
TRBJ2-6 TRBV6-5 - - CASSGYMGPTSGANVLTF TGTGCCAGCAGTGGATACATGGGTCCTACCTCTGGGGCCAACGTCTTGACTTTC
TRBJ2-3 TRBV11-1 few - CASSSAGSSVGARTDTQYF TGTGCCAGCAGCTCTGCGGGGAGCTCTGTTGGAGCCCGCACAGATACACAGTATTTT
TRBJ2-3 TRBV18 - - CASSPRRIGITDTQYF TGTGCCAGCTCACCTCGGCGGATAGGGATCACAGATACGCAGTATTTT
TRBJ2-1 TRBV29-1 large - CSVLDSEQFF TGCAGCGTTCTTGACAGCGAGCAGTTCTTC
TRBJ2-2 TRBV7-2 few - CASTLLITGELFF TGTGCCAGCACCCTACTTATCACCGGTGAGCTGTTTTTT
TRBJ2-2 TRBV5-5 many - CASSFNLNTGELFF TGTGCCAGCAGCTTTAACCTAAACACCGGGGAGCTGTTTTTT
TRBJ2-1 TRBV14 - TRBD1 CASSQEGQWTGYNGQFF TGTGCCAGCAGCCAAGAGGGTCAGTGGACAGGGTATAATGGGCAGTTCTTC
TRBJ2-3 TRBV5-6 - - CTSILRRGHGDTQYF TGTACCAGCATCTTGCGCCGGGGCCACGGGGATACGCAGTATTTT
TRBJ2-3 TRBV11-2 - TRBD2 CASGLRAGVSTDTQCF TGTGCTAGCGGCTTACGAGCGGGAGTCAGCACAGATACGCAGTGTTTT
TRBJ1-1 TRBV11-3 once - CASSLGLGSEAFF TGTGCCAGTAGCTTAGGTTTAGGCAGTGAAGCTTTTTTT
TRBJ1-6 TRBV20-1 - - CSASPLQDSPLHF TGCAGTGCTAGTCCCCTCCAGGATTCACCCCTCCACTTT
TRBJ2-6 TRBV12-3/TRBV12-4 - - CASRRTRLVPGRVSGANVLTF TGTGCCAGCAGACGGACTCGACTAGTCCCCGGTCGGGTCTCTGGGGCCAACGTCCTGACTTTC
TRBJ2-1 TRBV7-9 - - CASSDSLSENNEKFF TGTGCCAGCAGCGACAGCTTATCCGAAAACAATGAGAAGTTCTTC
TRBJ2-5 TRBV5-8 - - CASSFGSSGETQCF TGTGCCAGTAGTTTCGGGAGTAGCGGAGAGACCCAGTGCTTC
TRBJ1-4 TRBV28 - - CTSSSQNEKLFF TGTACCAGCAGTTCCCAGAATGAAAAACTGTTCTTT
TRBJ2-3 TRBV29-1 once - CSVADGVAQCF TGCAGCGTTGCAGATGGGGTAGCGCAGTGTTTT
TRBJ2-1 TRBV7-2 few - CASSSELADEQFF TGTGCCAGCAGCTCCGAACTAGCAGATGAGCAGTTCTTC
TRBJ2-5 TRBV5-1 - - CASSSQGRETQYF TGCGCCAGCAGCTCGCAGGGAAGGGAGACCCAGTACTTC
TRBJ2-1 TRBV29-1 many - CSVRATGPHLVDEQFF TGCAGCGTTCGGGCGACTGGGCCCCATTTGGTGGATGAGCAGTTCTTC
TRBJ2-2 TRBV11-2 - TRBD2 CASSLVALAGTGELFF TGTGCCAGCAGCTTAGTGGCGCTAGCGGGAACCGGGGAGCTGTTTTTT
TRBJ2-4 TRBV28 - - CTCSPPGLARNIQYF TGTACCTGTAGCCCTCCCGGGTTGGCCAGAAACATTCAGTACTTC
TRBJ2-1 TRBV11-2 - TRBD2 CVGNFSGPLDNEQFF TGTGTCGGCAACTTTAGCGGGCCACTCGACAATGAGCAGTTCTTC
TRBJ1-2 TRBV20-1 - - CTASPQAGYAGYTF TGCACTGCCAGCCCCCAGGCAGGTTATGCTGGCTACACCTTC
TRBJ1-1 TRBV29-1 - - CSVEIGPMNTEAFF TGCAGCGTCGAAATTGGCCCCATGAACACTGAAGCTTTCTTT
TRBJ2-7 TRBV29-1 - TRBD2 CSVALILAWSYEQYF TGTAGCGTCGCTTTGATACTAGCGTGGTCGTACGAGCAGTACTTC
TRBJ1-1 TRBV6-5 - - CDSTSQINTEAFF TGTGACAGCACTTCGCAGATTAACACTGAAGCTTTCTTT
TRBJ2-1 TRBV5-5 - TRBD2 CASGLRESYNEQFF TGTGCCAGCGGCTTGCGGGAGTCCTACAATGAACAGTTCTTC
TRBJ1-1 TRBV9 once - CASSVTQIDTEVFF TGTGCCAGCAGCGTAACTCAGATCGACACTGAAGTTTTCTTT